This note documents a single T cell receptor (beta chain) sequence. Its antigen is not identified. Cycle 7 day 1, cycle 4 day 1, and baseline were the timepoints at which blood was sampled. Sequencing was performed with immunoSEQ multiplex PCR; in TCRdb, only in-frame clones are kept and a portion is missing. This sample yields 90,000 to 100,000 clones, of which 88% are seen a single time; 0.7% to 0.95% belongs to the top ten. These data come from a study of OX40 agonist ivuxolimab in advanced cancers. Turning to the study itself: Ivuxolimab was administered intravenously to patients at 0.01 to 10 mg/kg every 2 weeks.

General study results and limits: Compared with CD4+, CD8+ T cells on average had more expanded clones.

The ends were cut back, 8 bases at V and 5 bases at J, with 9 bases in the middle. The CDR3 is made up of 11 amino acids. Germline V gives CDR1 SNHLY, CDR2 FYNNEI. This clonotype was sampled from an adult with an advanced solid tumor such as melanoma, head and neck, liver or kidney cancer. The rearrangement joins TRBV2 to TRBJ1-1; tentatively, D is TRBD1 (5 bases). Sequencing used CD4+ or CD8+ T cells sorted from blood, obtained in a trial of the OX40 agonist ivuxolimab. Here the CDR3 reads CASGGVTEAFF. The CDR3 DNA reads as TGTGCCAGCGGGGGAGTGACTGAAGCTTTCTTT.